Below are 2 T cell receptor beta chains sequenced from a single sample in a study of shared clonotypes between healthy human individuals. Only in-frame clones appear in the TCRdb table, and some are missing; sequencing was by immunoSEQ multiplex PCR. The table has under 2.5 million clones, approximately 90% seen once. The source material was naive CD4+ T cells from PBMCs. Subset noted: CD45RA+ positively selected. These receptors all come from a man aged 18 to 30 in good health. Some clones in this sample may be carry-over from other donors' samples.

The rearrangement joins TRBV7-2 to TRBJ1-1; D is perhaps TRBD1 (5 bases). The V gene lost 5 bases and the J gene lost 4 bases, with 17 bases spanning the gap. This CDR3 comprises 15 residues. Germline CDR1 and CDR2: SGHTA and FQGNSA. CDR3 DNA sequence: TGTGCCAGCAGCCCCCCTTTGGGGCCTGGCACTGAAGCTTTCTTT. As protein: CASSPPLGPGTEAFF.

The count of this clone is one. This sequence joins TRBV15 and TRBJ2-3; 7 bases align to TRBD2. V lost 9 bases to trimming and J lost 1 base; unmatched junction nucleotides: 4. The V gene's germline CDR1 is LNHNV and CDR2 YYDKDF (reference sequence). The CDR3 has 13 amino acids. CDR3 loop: CATKSGGTDTQYF. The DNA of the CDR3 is TGTGCCACAAAAAGCGGGGGCACAGATACGCAGTATTTT.